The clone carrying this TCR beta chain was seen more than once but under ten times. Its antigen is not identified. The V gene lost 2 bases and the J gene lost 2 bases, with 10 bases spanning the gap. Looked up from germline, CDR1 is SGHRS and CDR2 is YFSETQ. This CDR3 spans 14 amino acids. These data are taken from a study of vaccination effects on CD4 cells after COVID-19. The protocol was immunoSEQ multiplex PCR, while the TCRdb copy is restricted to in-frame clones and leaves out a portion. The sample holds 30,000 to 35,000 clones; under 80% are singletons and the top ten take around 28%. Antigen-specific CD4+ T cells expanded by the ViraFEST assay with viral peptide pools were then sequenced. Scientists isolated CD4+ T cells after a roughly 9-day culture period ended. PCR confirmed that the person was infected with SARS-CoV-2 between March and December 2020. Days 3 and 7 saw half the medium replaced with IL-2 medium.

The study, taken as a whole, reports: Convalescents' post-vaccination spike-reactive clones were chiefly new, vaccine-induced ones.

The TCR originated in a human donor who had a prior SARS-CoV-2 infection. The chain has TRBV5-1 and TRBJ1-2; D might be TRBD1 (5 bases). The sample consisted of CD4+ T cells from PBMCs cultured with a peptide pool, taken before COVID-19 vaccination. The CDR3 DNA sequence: TGCGCCAGCAGCTTTACAGGAGAGAACTATGGCTACACCTTC. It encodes CASSFTGENYGYTF.